These 9 T cell receptor beta chains originate from one sample sequenced in a study of T cell responses to AZD1222 COVID-19 vaccine. The protocol was immunoSEQ multiplex PCR, while the TCRdb copy is restricted to in-frame clones and leaves out a portion. This repertoire shows some 100,000 clones, 80% to 90% found once; its top ten account for over 3%. Here the sequenced sample was peripheral blood, taken on day 0 of AZD1222 vaccination. Receptors were obtained from an adult in good health.

The chain combines TRBV9 with TRBJ1-4; D is unresolved. The CDR3 runs 14 residues. Trimming left V 2 bases short and J 8 bases short, with 13 bases between. From germline, CDR1 is SGDLS and CDR2 YYNGEE. The CDR3 loop reads CASSVTGRGEKLFF. The CDR3 bases are TGTGCCAGCAGCGTTACCGGACGGGGAGAAAAACTGTTTTTT.

This chain connects TRBV6-6 to TRBJ1-5; D is uncertain. The CDR3 loop spans 12 amino acids. Deletions cut 9 bases from V and 0 bases from J, with 6 bases between. Germline CDR1 is MNHNY and CDR2 is SVGAGI (reference sequence). CDR3 nucleotide sequence: TGTGCCAGTCACGATAGCAATCAGCCCCAGCATTTT. It translates to CASHDSNQPQHF.

V gene TRBV21-1 combines with J gene TRBJ1-6. TRBV21-1 is described as a pseudogene. CDR3 length equals 12 residues. CDR3 DNA: TGTGCCAGCCGGGGGAAAAATTCACCCCTCCACTTT. Its translation is CASRGKNSPLHF.

V gene TRBV30 combines with J gene TRBJ2-7; D possibly matches TRBD1 or TRBD2 (5 bases each). The CDR3 spans 16 residues. V was pared by 3 bases and J by 7 bases, with 25 bases between. Germline V gives CDR1 GTSNPN, CDR2 SVGIG (reference sequence). The CDR3 sequence is CAWSHGDGDPSVEQYF. CDR3 in DNA: TGTGCCTGGAGCCACGGAGACGGGGACCCCTCAGTGGAGCAGTACTTC. Supplemented by reference TRBV30 and TRBJ2-7, the full variable domain reads SQTIHQWPATLVQPVGSPLSLECTVEGTSNPNLYWYRQAAGRGLQLLFYSVGIGQISSEVPQNLSASRPQDRQFILSSKKLLLSDSGFYLCAWSHGDGDPSVEQYFGPGTRLTVT.

This clone was counted a few times. Here the CDR3 reads CASSLTGYQPQHF. The CDR3 bases are TGTGCCAGCAGCTTAACGGGGTATCAGCCCCAGCATTTT. The rearrangement links TRBV7-2 to TRBJ1-5, with unresolved D. V dropped 2 bases and J dropped 5 bases, with 7 bases sitting between them. Looked up from germline, CDR1 is SGHTA and CDR2 is FQGNSA. CDR3 length: 13 amino acids.

The chain has TRBV10-3 and TRBJ1-3; D not resolved. V was pared by 6 bases and J by 0 bases, with 9 bases between. The germline gives CDR1 ENHRY, CDR2 SYGVKD. CDR3 size: 14 residues. The CDR3: CAIRPIISGNTIYF. The CDR3 nucleotides read TGTGCCATCAGGCCGATTATCTCTGGAAACACCATATATTTT.

CDR3 loop: CASSSGLGTSHEQYF. CDR3 nucleotides: TGTGCCAGCAGTTCGGGACTAGGCACATCGCACGAGCAGTACTTC. V is TRBV6-2 or TRBV6-3 and J is TRBJ2-7; 8 bases agree with TRBD2. The CDR3 has 15 residues. Per the germline V gene, CDR1 is MNHEY and CDR2 is SVGEGT. V was pared by 4 bases and J by 5 bases, with 10 bases of the junction left unmatched.

This rearrangement joins TRBV6-5 to TRBJ2-1; 8 bases line up with TRBD2. The CDR3 is made up of 15 amino acids. Germline V CDR1 and CDR2: MNHEY, SVGAGI. Trimming took 0 bases from V and 7 from J; bases not matched to a gene: 5. The CDR3 loop is CASSYSRGGGNEQFF. Here the CDR3 DNA reads TGTGCCAGCAGTTACTCACGGGGGGGCGGGAATGAGCAGTTCTTC.

The chain carries TRBV5-1 and TRBJ1-1; D unclear. Trimming took 4 bases from V and 4 from J, leaving 17 bases between them. This CDR3 has 15 amino acids. Germline V lookup: CDR1 SGHRS, CDR2 YFSETQ. The CDR3 DNA reads as TGCGCCAGCAGCGGAGGGATCGCGGGAAGCACTGAAGCTTTCTTT. Protein sequence: CASSGGIAGSTEAFF.